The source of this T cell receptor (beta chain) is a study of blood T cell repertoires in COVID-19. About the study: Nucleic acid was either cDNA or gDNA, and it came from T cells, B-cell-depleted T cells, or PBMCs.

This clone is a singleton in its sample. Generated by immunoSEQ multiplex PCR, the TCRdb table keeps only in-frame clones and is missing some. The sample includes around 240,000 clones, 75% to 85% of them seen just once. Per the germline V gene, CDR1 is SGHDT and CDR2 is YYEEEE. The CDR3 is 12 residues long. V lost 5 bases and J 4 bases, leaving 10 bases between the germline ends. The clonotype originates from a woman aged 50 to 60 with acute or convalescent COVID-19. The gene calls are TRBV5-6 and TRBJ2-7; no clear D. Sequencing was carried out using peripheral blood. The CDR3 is CASSATDYEQYF. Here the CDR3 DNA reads TGTGCCAGCAGTGCCACAGATTACGAGCAGTACTTC.